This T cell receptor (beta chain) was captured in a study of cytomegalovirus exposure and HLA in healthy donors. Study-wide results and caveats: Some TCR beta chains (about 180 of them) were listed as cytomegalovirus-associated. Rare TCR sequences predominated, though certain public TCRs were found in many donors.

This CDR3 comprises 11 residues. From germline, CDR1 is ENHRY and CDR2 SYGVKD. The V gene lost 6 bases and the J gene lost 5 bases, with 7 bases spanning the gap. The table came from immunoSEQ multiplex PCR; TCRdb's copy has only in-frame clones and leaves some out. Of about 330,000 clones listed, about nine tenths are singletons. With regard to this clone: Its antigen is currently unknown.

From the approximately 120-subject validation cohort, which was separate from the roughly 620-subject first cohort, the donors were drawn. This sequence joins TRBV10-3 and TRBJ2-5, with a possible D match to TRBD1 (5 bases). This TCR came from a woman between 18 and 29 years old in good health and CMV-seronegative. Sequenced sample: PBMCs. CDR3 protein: CAISPGETQYF. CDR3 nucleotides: TGTGCCATCAGCCCAGGGGAGACCCAGTACTTC.